A few counts support the clone carrying this T cell receptor beta chain. This record comes from a study of blood T cell repertoires in COVID-19. The overall study: Donors in the United States, Italy and Spain gave samples during acute or convalescent COVID-19.

Authors' data handling: Estimates of nucleated cell counts were drawn from the amplification of reference gene primers. Profiled with immunoSEQ multiplex PCR; TCRdb holds only in-frame clones, not every one. V, J and clone size were drawn from that table, and D and trimming were deduced from the DNA. The sample lists around 280,000 clones; about 85% were seen once. CDR3 length equals 15 residues. The germline V gene has CDR1 SGHAT and CDR2 FQNNGV. V was shortened by 2 bases and J by 1 base, with 11 bases between the two germline ends. The TCR originated in a woman aged 45-65 years who had recovered from COVID-19. The chain combines TRBV11-2 with TRBJ2-5; maybe TRBD1 (5 bases). Sequenced material: peripheral blood. CDR3 residues: CASSLQSTAQETQYF. The CDR3 DNA is TGTGCCAGCAGCTTACAGTCGACAGCCCAAGAGACCCAGTACTTC.